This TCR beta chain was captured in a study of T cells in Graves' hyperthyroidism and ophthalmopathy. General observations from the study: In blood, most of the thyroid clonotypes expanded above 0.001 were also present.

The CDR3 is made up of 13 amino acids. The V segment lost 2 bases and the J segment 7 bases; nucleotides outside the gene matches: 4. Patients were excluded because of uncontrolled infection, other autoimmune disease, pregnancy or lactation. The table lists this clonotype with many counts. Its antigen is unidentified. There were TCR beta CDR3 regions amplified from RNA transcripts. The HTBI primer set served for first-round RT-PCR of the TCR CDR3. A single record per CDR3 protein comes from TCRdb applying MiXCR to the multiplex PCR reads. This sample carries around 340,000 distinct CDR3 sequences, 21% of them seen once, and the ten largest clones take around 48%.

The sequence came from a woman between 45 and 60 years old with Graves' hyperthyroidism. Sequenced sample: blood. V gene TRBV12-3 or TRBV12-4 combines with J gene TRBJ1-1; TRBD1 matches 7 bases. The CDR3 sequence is CASSLRGGVEAFF. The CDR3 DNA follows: TGTGCCAGCAGTTTAAGAGGGGGCGTTGAAGCTTTCTTT.